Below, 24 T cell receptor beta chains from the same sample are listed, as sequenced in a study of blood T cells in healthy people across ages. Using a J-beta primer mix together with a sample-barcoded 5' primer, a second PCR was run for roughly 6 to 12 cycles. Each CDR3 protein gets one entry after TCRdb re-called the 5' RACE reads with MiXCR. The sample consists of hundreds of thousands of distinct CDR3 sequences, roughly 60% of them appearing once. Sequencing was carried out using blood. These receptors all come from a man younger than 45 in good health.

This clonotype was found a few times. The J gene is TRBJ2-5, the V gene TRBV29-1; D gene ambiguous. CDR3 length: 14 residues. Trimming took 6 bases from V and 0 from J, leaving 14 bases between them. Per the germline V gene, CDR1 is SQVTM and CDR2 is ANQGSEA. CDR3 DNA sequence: TGCAGCGTGGTCAGCCCTAAGAACCAAGAGACCCAGTACTTC. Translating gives CSVVSPKNQETQYF.

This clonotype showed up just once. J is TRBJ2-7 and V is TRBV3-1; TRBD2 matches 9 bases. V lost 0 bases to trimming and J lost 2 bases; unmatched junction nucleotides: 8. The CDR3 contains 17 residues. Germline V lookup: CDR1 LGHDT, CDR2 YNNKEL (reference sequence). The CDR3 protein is CASSQEIPSGITYEQYF. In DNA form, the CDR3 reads TGTGCCAGCAGCCAAGAAATTCCTAGCGGGATAACCTACGAGCAGTACTTC.

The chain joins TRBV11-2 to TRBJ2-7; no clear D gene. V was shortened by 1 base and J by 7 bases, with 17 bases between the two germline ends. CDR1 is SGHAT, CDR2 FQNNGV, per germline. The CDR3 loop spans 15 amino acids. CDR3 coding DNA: TGTGCCAGCAGCTTAGGTCGTGTAGCATTGGGTGAGCAGTACTTC. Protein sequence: CASSLGRVALGEQYF. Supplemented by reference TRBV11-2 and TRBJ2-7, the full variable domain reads EAGVAQSPRYKIIEKRQSVAFWCNPISGHATLYWYQQILGQGPKLLIQFQNNGVVDDSQLPKDRFSAERLKGVDSTLKIQPAKLEDSAVYLCASSLGRVALGEQYFGPGTRLTVT.

CDR3 in amino acids: CASSPRGLVGSEQFF. Here the CDR3 DNA reads TGTGCCAGCAGTCCTCGGGGACTAGTGGGAAGTGAGCAGTTCTTC. The chain links TRBV12-3 or TRBV12-4 to TRBJ2-1; the match to TRBD2 covers 8 bases. J lost 9 bases, V lost 5 bases, and 12 bases had no gene match. CDR3 size: 15 residues.

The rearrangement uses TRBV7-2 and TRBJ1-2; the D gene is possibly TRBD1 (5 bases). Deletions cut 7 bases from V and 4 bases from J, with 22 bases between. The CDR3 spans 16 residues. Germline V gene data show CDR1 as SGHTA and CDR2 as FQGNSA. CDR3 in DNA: TGTGCCAGCAAGCGGACACAAACTTACTCCTCCTATGGCTACACCTTC. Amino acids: CASKRTQTYSSYGYTF.

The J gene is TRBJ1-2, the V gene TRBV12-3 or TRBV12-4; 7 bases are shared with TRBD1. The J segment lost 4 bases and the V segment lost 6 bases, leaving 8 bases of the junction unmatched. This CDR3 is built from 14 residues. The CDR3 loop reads CASSPNQGVYGYTF. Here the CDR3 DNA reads TGTGCCAGCAGCCCTAACCAGGGGGTCTATGGCTACACCTTC.

The CDR3 reads CASSAGYGQPQHF. For the CDR3, the DNA is TGCGCCAGCAGCGCAGGGTACGGACAGCCCCAGCATTTT. The rearrangement links TRBV5-1 to TRBJ1-5; D might be TRBD1 (5 bases). This CDR3 is built from 13 residues. V gave up 4 bases and J gave up 7 bases, with 12 bases separating them. The germline CDR1 and CDR2 sequences are SGHRS and YFSETQ. Based on the CDR3 plus reference TRBV5-1 and TRBJ1-5, the full variable domain is KAGVTQTPRYLIKTRGQQVTLSCSPISGHRSVSWYQQTPGQGLQFLFEYFSETQRNKGNFPGRFSGRQFSNSRSEMNVSTLELGDSALYLCASSAGYGQPQHFGDGTRLSIL.

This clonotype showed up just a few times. CDR3 loop: CASSSQSPQGYTF. The CDR3 bases are TGTGCCAGCAGCTCCCAATCTCCCCAGGGCTACACCTTC. The chain uses TRBV7-2 and TRBJ1-2; no clear D gene. This CDR3 contains 13 residues. Trimming stripped 4 bases from V and 8 bases from J, with 14 bases between. Per germline, CDR1 SGHTA and CDR2 FQGNSA.

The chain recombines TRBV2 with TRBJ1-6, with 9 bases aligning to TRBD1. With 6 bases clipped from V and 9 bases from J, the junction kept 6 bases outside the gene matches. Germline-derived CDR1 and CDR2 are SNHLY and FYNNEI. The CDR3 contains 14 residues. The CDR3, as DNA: TGTGCCAGCAGATCGACAGGGGGTACTTCACCCCTCCACTTT. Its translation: CASRSTGGTSPLHF.

The CDR3 region has the DNA TGCAGTGCTAGGCCGCCAGGCTACGAGCAGTACTTC. Translated: CSARPPGYEQYF. The chain is built from TRBV20-1 and TRBJ2-7; D call uncertain. The germline V and J ends were trimmed by 3 bases and 3 bases, with 9 bases remaining between them. Germline values: CDR1 DFQATT, CDR2 SNEGSKA (reference sequence). The CDR3 is 12 amino acids.

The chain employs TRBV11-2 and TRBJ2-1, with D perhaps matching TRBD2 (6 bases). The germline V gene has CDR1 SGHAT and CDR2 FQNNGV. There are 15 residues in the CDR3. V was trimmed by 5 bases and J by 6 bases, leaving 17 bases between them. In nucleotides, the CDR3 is TGTGCCAGCAGCCCCCGGGACTTGCGTCGCAATGAGCAGTTCTTC. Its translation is CASSPRDLRRNEQFF.

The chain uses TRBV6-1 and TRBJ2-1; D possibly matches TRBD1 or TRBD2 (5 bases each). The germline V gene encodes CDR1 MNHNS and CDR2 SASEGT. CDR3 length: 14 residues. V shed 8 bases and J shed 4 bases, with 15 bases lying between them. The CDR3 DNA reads TGTGCCAGCCTAGGGACGGTTGCGTACAATGAGCAGTTCTTC. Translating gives CASLGTVAYNEQFF.

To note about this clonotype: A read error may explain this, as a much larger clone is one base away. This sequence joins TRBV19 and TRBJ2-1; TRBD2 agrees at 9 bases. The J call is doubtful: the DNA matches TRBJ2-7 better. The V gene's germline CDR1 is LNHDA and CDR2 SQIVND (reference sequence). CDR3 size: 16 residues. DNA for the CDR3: TGTGCCAGTAGTCCCCGAGCGGGAGGCGGTTACAATGAGCAGTACTTC. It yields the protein CASSPRAGGGYNEQYF.

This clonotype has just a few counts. CDR3 coding DNA: TGTGCCAGCAGCCCTACCACGGAGACCCAGTACTTC. This gives the protein CASSPTTETQYF. The chain combines TRBV14 with TRBJ2-7; D uncertain. Gene TRBJ2-5 matches the end of the DNA better, so the J call may be wrong. The CDR3 is made up of 12 amino acids. Germline V gene data show CDR1 as SGHDN and CDR2 as FVKESK.

CDR3 coding DNA: TGCAGTGCTAGGGAGACAGCCTGGAACACTGAAGCTTTCTTT. Protein product: CSARETAWNTEAFF. V and J are TRBV20-1 and TRBJ1-1; maybe TRBD1 (5 bases). The CDR3 loop spans 14 amino acids. V was pared by 3 bases and J by 1 base, with 12 bases between. Germline CDR1 reads DFQATT; CDR2 reads SNEGSKA (reference sequence).

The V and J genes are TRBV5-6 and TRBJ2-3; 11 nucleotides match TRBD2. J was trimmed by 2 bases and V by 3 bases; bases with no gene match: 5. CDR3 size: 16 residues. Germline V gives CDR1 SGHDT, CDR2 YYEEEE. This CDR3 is CASSSGTSGFTDTQYF. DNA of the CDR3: TGTGCCAGCAGCTCCGGGACTAGCGGATTCACAGATACGCAGTATTTT.

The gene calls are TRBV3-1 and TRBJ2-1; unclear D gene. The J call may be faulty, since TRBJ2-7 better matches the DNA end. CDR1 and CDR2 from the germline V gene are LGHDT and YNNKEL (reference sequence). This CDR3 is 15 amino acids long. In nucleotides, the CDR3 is TGTGCCAGCAGCCAAGATCCTAGGTCTTACAATGAGCAGTACTTC. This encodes CASSQDPRSYNEQYF.

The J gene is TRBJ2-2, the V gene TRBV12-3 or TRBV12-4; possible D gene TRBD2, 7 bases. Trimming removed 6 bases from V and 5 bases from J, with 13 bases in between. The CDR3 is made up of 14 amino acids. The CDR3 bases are TGTGCCAGCAGCTGGGGGGGCGAGACCGGGGAGCTGTTTTTT. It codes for CASSWGGETGELFF.

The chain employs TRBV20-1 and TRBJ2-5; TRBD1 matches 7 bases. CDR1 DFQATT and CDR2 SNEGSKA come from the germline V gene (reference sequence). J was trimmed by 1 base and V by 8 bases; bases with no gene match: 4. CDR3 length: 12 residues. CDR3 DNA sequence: TGCAGTTTGGCAGGGGGCCAAGAGACCCAGTACTTC. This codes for CSLAGGQETQYF.

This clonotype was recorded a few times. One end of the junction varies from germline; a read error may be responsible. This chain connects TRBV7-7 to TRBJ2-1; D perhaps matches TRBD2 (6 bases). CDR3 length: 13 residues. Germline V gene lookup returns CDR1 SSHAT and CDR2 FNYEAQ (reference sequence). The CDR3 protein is CASSLGTGGEQFF. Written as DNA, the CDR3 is TGTGCTAGCAGTCTAGGGACCGGGGGTGAGCAGTTCTTC.

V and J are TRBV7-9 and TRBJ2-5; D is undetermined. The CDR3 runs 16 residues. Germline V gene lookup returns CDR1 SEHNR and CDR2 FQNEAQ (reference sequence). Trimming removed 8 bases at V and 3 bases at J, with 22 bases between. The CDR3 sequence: CASLIRPRDVKETQYF. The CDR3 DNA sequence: TGTGCCAGCTTGATCCGTCCGCGCGATGTAAAAGAGACCCAGTACTTC.

CDR3 DNA sequence: TGTGCCAGCCTAGCGATAGACTCCTACGAGCAGTACTTC. As protein: CASLAIDSYEQYF. The V call is TRBV7-9, the J call TRBJ2-7, with D possibly TRBD2 on 6 matching bases. CDR3 length equals 13 residues. The germline gives CDR1 SEHNR, CDR2 FQNEAQ (reference sequence). V was shortened by 8 bases and J by 0 bases, with 11 bases between the two germline ends.

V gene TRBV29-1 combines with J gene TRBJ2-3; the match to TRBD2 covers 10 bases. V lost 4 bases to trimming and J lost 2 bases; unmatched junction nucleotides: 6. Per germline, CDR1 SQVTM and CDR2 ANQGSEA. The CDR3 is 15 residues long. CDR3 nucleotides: TGCAGCGTTGTCGCGACTAGCGGGCTCACAGATACGCAGTATTTT. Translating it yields CSVVATSGLTDTQYF.

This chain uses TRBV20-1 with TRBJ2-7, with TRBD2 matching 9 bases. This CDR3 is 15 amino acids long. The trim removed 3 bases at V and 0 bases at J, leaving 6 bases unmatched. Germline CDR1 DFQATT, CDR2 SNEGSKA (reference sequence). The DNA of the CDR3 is TGCAGTGCTAGTAACCCTAGCGGGGCCTCCTACGAGCAGTACTTC. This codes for CSASNPSGASYEQYF.